These 18 T cell receptor beta chains originate from one sample sequenced in a study of blood T cell repertoires in COVID-19 (dated by TCRdb to the early 2020s). Libraries were constructed by the immunoSEQ multiplex PCR assay. TCRdb holds this immuneACCESS table with in-frame rearrangements only. Some clones are missing; in checked studies, unresolved V genes explain under half, and the rest has no known cause. The sample has approximately 190,000 clones on record, approximately 90% of them singletons. Clones ranked in the top ten supply nearly 0.55% of the sample. The sequenced sample consisted of peripheral blood. Receptors were obtained from a man aged 45-65 years with acute or convalescent COVID-19.

The rearrangement links TRBV4-2 to TRBJ2-3; weak D call: TRBD2 (5 bases). V lost 4 bases to trimming and J lost 5 bases, with 19 bases between them. The CDR3 length is 16 residues. Germline CDR1 LGHNA, CDR2 YNFKEQ. The CDR3 region is CASSPRTGLRGDTQYF. For the CDR3, the DNA is TGTGCCAGCAGCCCCCGCACGGGTCTCCGGGGAGATACGCAGTATTTT.

This clone turned up a few times. This chain links TRBV30 with TRBJ1-3; D remains ambiguous. Germline-derived CDR1 and CDR2 are GTSNPN and SVGIG (reference sequence). The V end was cut by 3 bases, the J end by 4 bases, with 10 bases between. The CDR3 has 13 amino acids. The CDR3 here is CAWSLRGGNTIYF. In nucleotides, the CDR3 is TGTGCCTGGAGCCTTCGGGGAGGAAACACCATATATTTT.

This clone was seen a single time. This chain joins TRBV18 and TRBJ1-1, with a tentative D call TRBD1 (5 bases). The CDR3 is 14 residues long. The ends were cut back, 6 bases at V and 1 base at J, with 12 bases in the middle. From germline, CDR1 is KGHSH and CDR2 LQKENI. The CDR3 coding sequence is TGTGCCAGCTCGCCTCAGGGCCCGAACACTGAAGCTTTCTTT. Its translation is CASSPQGPNTEAFF.

The DNA of the CDR3 is TGCGCCAGCAGCCAAGGAGGGACAGGGTCGCCGAAACTGTTTTTT. Amino acids: CASSQGGTGSPKLFF. V is TRBV4-3 and J is TRBJ1-4; 9 bases map to TRBD1. The CDR3 runs to 15 residues. V lost 1 base to trimming and J lost 11 bases; unmatched junction nucleotides: 8. Per germline, CDR1 LGHNA and CDR2 YSLEER.

The chain's CDR3 is CASSTRGPSPTDTQYF. CDR3 bases: TGCGCCAGCAGCACCCGAGGGCCATCACCCACAGATACGCAGTATTTT. The chain employs TRBV4-1 and TRBJ2-3; perhaps TRBD2 as D (5 bases). V lost 5 bases and J lost 2, with 17 bases in between. Germline V gene lookup returns CDR1 MGHRA and CDR2 YSYEKL. The CDR3 has 16 residues.

V is TRBV6-2 or TRBV6-3 and J is TRBJ2-3; perhaps TRBD2 as D (6 bases). V dropped 4 bases and J dropped 8 bases, with 25 bases sitting between them. Looked up from germline, CDR1 is MNHEY and CDR2 is SVGEGT. The CDR3 is made up of 17 amino acids. CDR3 sequence reads: CASSSNIGGSKTGTQYF. Here the CDR3 DNA reads TGTGCCAGCAGTTCTAATATTGGGGGGAGCAAAACCGGTACGCAGTATTTT.

This chain links TRBV11-2 with TRBJ1-1, with a weak D call TRBD1 (6 bases). The germline V gene encodes CDR1 SGHAT and CDR2 FQNNGV. V lost 3 bases, J lost 0 bases, and 8 bases lay in between. CDR3 length: 14 amino acids. In DNA form, the CDR3 reads TGTGCCAGCAGCTTTGACAGGCTGAACACTGAAGCTTTCTTT. It codes for CASSFDRLNTEAFF.

The table lists this clone with a count of one. The V gene is TRBV6-5, the J gene TRBJ1-5; the D is unclear. V lost 8 bases to trimming and J lost 6 bases, with 14 bases between them. The CDR3 extends over 13 amino acids. The V gene's germline CDR1 is MNHEY and CDR2 SVGAGI. The CDR3 region is CASSRGYGQPQHF. The DNA for the CDR3 is TGTGCCAGCTCACGGGGATATGGTCAGCCCCAGCATTTT.

The V and J genes are TRBV9 and TRBJ2-6; possible D gene TRBD1, 5 bases. Germline CDR1 is SGDLS and CDR2 is YYNGEE. V lost 3 bases, J lost 0 bases, and 13 bases lay in between. The CDR3 runs 17 residues. This CDR3 reads CASSGGHSPSGANVLTF. The DNA of the CDR3 is TGTGCCAGCAGCGGAGGACACAGCCCCTCTGGGGCCAACGTCCTGACTTTC.

This clone was seen just once. The chain combines TRBV7-8 with TRBJ2-1; D is undetermined. V was pared by 3 bases and J by 6 bases, with 9 bases between. The CDR3 runs 13 residues. Germline lookup yields CDR1 SGHVS and CDR2 FQNEAQ. The CDR3 DNA reads as TGTGCCAGCAGCTTGGCTAGACTCAATGAGCAGTTCTTC. This encodes CASSLARLNEQFF.

This chain joins TRBV2 and TRBJ1-2; weak D call: TRBD1 (6 bases). V lost 4 bases to trimming and J lost 8 bases, with 11 bases between them. Germline loops: CDR1 SNHLY, CDR2 FYNNEI. The CDR3 length is 12 residues. The CDR3 spells CASSGQAEGYTF. DNA for the CDR3: TGTGCCAGCAGTGGACAGGCGGAGGGCTACACCTTC.

V and J are TRBV7-3 and TRBJ2-3; 10 bases line up with TRBD2. The trim removed 4 bases at V and 6 bases at J, leaving 7 bases unmatched. This CDR3 comprises 15 residues. Germline CDR1 and CDR2: SGHTA and FQGTGA. The CDR3 here is CASSSSGGLLDTQYF. CDR3 DNA sequence: TGTGCCAGCAGCTCTAGCGGGGGTCTTTTGGATACGCAGTATTTT.

This sequence joins TRBV19 and TRBJ2-3; the match to TRBD2 covers 10 bases. The CDR3 is 14 residues long. The V segment lost 7 bases and the J segment 6 bases; nucleotides outside the gene matches: 7. Germline-derived CDR1 and CDR2 are LNHDA and SQIVND (reference sequence). The chain's CDR3 is CASMSSGRFDTQYF. CDR3 coding DNA: TGTGCCAGTATGTCTAGCGGGAGATTTGATACGCAGTATTTT.

This clone has just one count. The CDR3: CASSVETSNEQFF. DNA of the CDR3: TGTGCCAGCAGCGTAGAGACTAGCAATGAGCAGTTCTTC. V is TRBV9 and J is TRBJ2-1, with D possibly being TRBD2 (6 bases). Germline CDR1 reads SGDLS; CDR2 reads YYNGEE. This CDR3 is built from 13 residues. Trimming removed 0 bases at V and 6 bases at J, with 7 bases between.

This chain connects TRBV10-3 to TRBJ1-2, with 7 bases fitting TRBD1. Trimming at V came to 6 bases and at J to 4 bases, leaving 5 bases not matched to a gene. Germline V lookup: CDR1 ENHRY, CDR2 SYGVKD. The CDR3 is made up of 13 amino acids. The DNA of the CDR3 is TGTGCCATCAGGAGACAGGGTTCCTATGGCTACACCTTC. Protein: CAIRRQGSYGYTF.

This clone came up once. The chain uses TRBV11-3 and TRBJ1-3; 8 bases match TRBD1. The CDR3 is 15 amino acids. Germline V gene sequence: CDR1 SGHNT, CDR2 YENEEA. V trimming: 3 bases; J trimming: 4 bases; junction bases outside the gene matches: 5. CDR3 nucleotide sequence: TGTGCCAGCAGCTTGGAGACAGGGGTGGGAAACACCATATATTTT. This encodes CASSLETGVGNTIYF.

V and J are TRBV5-4 and TRBJ1-2; possible D gene TRBD1, 6 bases. V was shortened by 4 bases and J by 5 bases, with 15 bases between the two germline ends. Germline V gene sequence: CDR1 SGHNT, CDR2 YYREEE (reference sequence). CDR3 length: 14 residues. CDR3 amino acids: CASSREGGVYGYTF. In DNA, the CDR3 is TGTGCCAGCAGCCGGGAGGGGGGAGTGTATGGCTACACCTTC.

J is TRBJ1-1 and V is TRBV20-1, with D possibly matching TRBD1 (5 bases). The CDR3 runs to 13 residues. Per germline, CDR1 DFQATT and CDR2 SNEGSKA (reference sequence). Trimming shortened V by 3 bases and J by 0 bases, and 8 bases separated the two germline ends. The CDR3 loop reads CSASGTVNTEAFF. CDR3 nucleotides: TGCAGTGCTAGTGGGACTGTGAACACTGAAGCTTTCTTT.